The sequence of this T cell receptor (beta chain) was determined in a study of a mutant IDH1 vaccine in newly diagnosed glioma. Across the whole study: Vaccination started 4-6 weeks after radiotherapy alone, or with temozolomide cycles. Findings of the study overall: Top peripheral T cell clonotype shifts appeared unrelated to pseudoprogression.

This clone was seen once. The antigen is undetermined. This CDR3 comprises 13 residues. Germline lookup yields CDR1 MNHEY and CDR2 SVGAGI. Between the trimmed V and J ends, which lost 7 bases and 1 base, there was a span of 10 bases. Measured with immunoSEQ multiplex PCR; TCRdb has only the in-frame clones, and not every one. Of 40,000 to 60,000 clones in the sample, 65% to 80% were seen once. The sample's time point: week 35, safety follow-up. Mutant IDH1 20-mer peptide, at 300 ug, made up each vaccine dose, with topical imiquimod. The TCR sequence derives from a man between 40 and 49 years old with glioma. The chain couples TRBV6-5 to TRBJ1-1; D is ambiguous. The source was PBMCs, collected from a glioma patient whose treatment included an IDH1 peptide vaccine. The CDR3: CASTQSPNTEAFF. In DNA, the CDR3 is TGTGCCAGCACCCAATCACCGAACACTGAAGCTTTCTTT.